The 3 T cell receptor beta chains reported below all come from one sample, sequenced in a study of cytomegalovirus exposure and HLA in healthy donors. The PCR made use of 60 Vbeta and 13 Jbeta primers. TCRdb's table, derived via immunoSEQ multiplex PCR, lists solely in-frame clones and lacks some. The sample includes around 150,000 clones, around three quarters of them seen just once. Sequencing used PBMCs. The receptors come from a man between 35 and 55 years old in good health and CMV-seropositive.

This clone occurred once. This sequence joins TRBV2 and TRBJ2-3, with D perhaps matching TRBD1 (5 bases). This CDR3 region has 12 residues. V lost 6 bases, J lost 5 bases, and 9 bases lay in between. The germline V gene encodes CDR1 SNHLY and CDR2 FYNNEI. The CDR3 is CASRSRGDTQYF. CDR3 DNA: TGTGCCAGCAGGTCTAGGGGAGATACGCAGTATTTT.

The J gene is TRBJ1-1, the V gene TRBV5-7, with 8 bases lining up with TRBD1. TRBV5-7 counts as an open reading frame of uncertain function. CDR3 length equals 15 residues. V dropped 4 bases and J dropped 3; count of bases not matched to a gene: 8. In nucleotides, the CDR3 is TGTGCCAGCAGCGGAAGGACAGGGAATGACACTGAAGCTTTCTTT. This codes for CASSGRTGNDTEAFF.

The chain has TRBV19 and TRBJ1-2; D is uncertain. This CDR3 has 15 amino acids. Trimming stripped 5 bases from V and 2 bases from J, with 15 bases between. Germline-derived CDR1 and CDR2 are LNHDA and SQIVND (reference sequence). DNA for the CDR3: TGTGCCAGTAGTGCGAGTCCGGGAGCCAACTATGGCTACACCTTC. The encoded protein is CASSASPGANYGYTF.